Following are 24 T cell receptor beta chains from one sample sequenced in a study of cytomegalovirus exposure and HLA in healthy donors. Use of 60 Vbeta and 13 Jbeta primers characterized the PCR. The method was immunoSEQ multiplex PCR; TCRdb's version includes in-frame clones alone and lacks a portion of them. The table shows around 33,000 clones, with 90% occurring only once. The material sequenced was PBMCs. The receptors come from a woman aged 18-35 years in good health and CMV-seronegative.

This chain uses TRBV4-3 with TRBJ2-3, with D unclear. CDR3 size: 15 residues. V lost 0 bases to trimming and J lost 6 bases, with 13 bases between them. Germline V CDR1 and CDR2: LGHNA, YSLEER. The CDR3 DNA reads TGCGCCAGCAGCCAAGAGGCAATAGGAGCTGATACGCAGTATTTT. It encodes CASSQEAIGADTQYF.

This rearrangement joins TRBV27 to TRBJ2-1, with a possible D match to TRBD2 (6 bases). This CDR3 comprises 14 residues. The V end was cut by 7 bases, the J end by 2 bases, with 12 bases between. The germline gives CDR1 MNHEY, CDR2 SMNVEV (reference sequence). CDR3 loop: CASIRRGAYNEQFF. The CDR3 region has the DNA TGTGCCAGCATCAGGCGGGGCGCCTACAATGAGCAGTTCTTC.

This rearrangement joins TRBV28 to TRBJ2-5; tentatively, D is TRBD2 (6 bases). CDR1 is MDHEN, CDR2 SYDVKM, per germline. With 6 bases removed from V and 9 bases from J, the gap between germline ends came to 20 bases. CDR3 length equals 14 residues. Here the CDR3 reads CASSSTLEGNPQYF. CDR3 bases: TGTGCCAGCAGCTCCACTCTGGAGGGGAACCCCCAGTACTTC.

This CDR3 is CASSLAGTGMDTEAFF. The CDR3 DNA reads as TGTGCCAGCAGCCTGGCCGGGACAGGGATGGACACTGAAGCTTTCTTT. J is TRBJ1-1 and V is TRBV9, with 9 bases that match TRBD1. Germline trimming cut 4 bases from V and 3 bases from J; bases unmatched to any gene: 10. The CDR3 has 16 residues. Germline V gene lookup returns CDR1 SGDLS and CDR2 YYNGEE.

This clone was counted only a few times. The chain has TRBV6-5 and TRBJ2-7, with 13 bases fitting TRBD2. The germline V gene has CDR1 MNHEY and CDR2 SVGAGI. The CDR3 is 14 amino acids. J gave up 6 bases and V 8 bases, and 7 bases lay outside the gene matches. This CDR3 is CASGTSGTDGEQYF. The DNA of the CDR3 is TGTGCCAGCGGGACTAGCGGGACGGACGGCGAGCAGTACTTC.

This clone is a singleton in its sample. The genes are TRBV2 and TRBJ2-2, with 7 bases matching TRBD1. Germline CDR1 SNHLY, CDR2 FYNNEI. The CDR3 is 14 residues long. V lost 9 bases, J lost 1 base, and 5 bases stayed unmatched. For the CDR3, the DNA is TGTGCCAGTAGACAGGGTATGAACACCGGGGAGCTGTTTTTT. Translating it yields CASRQGMNTGELFF. Based on the CDR3 plus reference TRBV2 and TRBJ2-2, the full variable domain is EPEVTQTPSHQVTQMGQEVILRCVPISNHLYFYWYRQILGQKVEFLVSFYNNEISEKSEIFDDQFSVERPDGSNFTLKIRSTKLEDSAMYFCASRQGMNTGELFFGEGSRLTVL.

This chain connects TRBV28 to TRBJ2-7; a weak D match, TRBD2 (6 bases). From germline, CDR1 is MDHEN and CDR2 SYDVKM. The CDR3 is 15 residues long. Trimming stripped 8 bases from V and 3 bases from J, with 20 bases between. The CDR3 DNA reads TGTGCCAGCCTCCGTTTAGACGGGAGCGTCTACGAGCAGTACTTC. Residues: CASLRLDGSVYEQYF.

The chain is built from TRBV19 and TRBJ1-5; D is perhaps TRBD1 (5 bases). V was shortened by 6 bases and J by 5 bases, with 14 bases between the two germline ends. CDR1 is LNHDA and CDR2 is SQIVND in the germline V gene (reference sequence). The CDR3 loop spans 14 amino acids. CDR3 nucleotide sequence: TGTGCCAGTAGGGGGTCGGGGGTTTATCAGCCCCAGCATTTT. Translation gives CASRGSGVYQPQHF.

This sequence joins TRBV9 and TRBJ1-4; TRBD1 might be the D (6 bases). The germline V and J ends were trimmed by 2 bases and 4 bases, with 15 bases remaining between them. The CDR3 loop spans 16 amino acids. CDR1 and CDR2 (germline): SGDLS, YYNGEE. CDR3 in DNA: TGTGCCAGCAGCGTGTCCCCAGGGGCCTATAATGAAAAACTGTTTTTT. This sequence encodes CASSVSPGAYNEKLFF.

The chain is built from TRBV9 and TRBJ1-6; D uncertain. Trimming removed 4 bases from V and 2 bases from J, with 13 bases in between. Germline CDR1 reads SGDLS; CDR2 reads YYNGEE. CDR3 length: 16 amino acids. The CDR3 here is CASSLGSTPYNSPLHF. CDR3 sequence (DNA): TGTGCCAGCAGCCTAGGGAGCACACCCTATAATTCACCCCTCCACTTT.

This clone was recorded a few times. V usage is TRBV11-3 and J usage is TRBJ2-1; 7 nucleotides line up with TRBD2. V dropped 2 bases and J dropped 4; count of bases not matched to a gene: 17. Germline CDR1 reads SGHNT; CDR2 reads YENEEA. This CDR3 is 19 amino acids long. For the CDR3, the DNA is TGTGCCAGCAGCTTAATCCCCGGATCGGGACTACAGCCTTACAATGAGCAGTTCTTC. It codes for CASSLIPGSGLQPYNEQFF.

The V call is TRBV10-2, the J call TRBJ2-5; TRBD2 aligns across 9 bases. The J call may be mistaken, given a closer DNA end match to TRBJ2-7. This CDR3 is 16 amino acids long. Germline V lookup: CDR1 WSHSY, CDR2 SAAADI. The DNA of the CDR3 is TGCGCCACCGAAAAGCCTAGCGGGACCTTCTCCTACGAGCAGTACTTC. Its translation is CATEKPSGTFSYEQYF.

The chain carries TRBV4-2 and TRBJ2-1, with D perhaps matching TRBD1 (6 bases). Trimming took off 1 base at V and 5 bases at J, with 9 bases between the two ends. The germline V gene encodes CDR1 LGHNA and CDR2 YNFKEQ. CDR3 length: 14 amino acids. DNA for the CDR3: TGTGCCAGCAGCCAAGTTTGGACAGACAATGAGCAGTTCTTC. Its translation is CASSQVWTDNEQFF.

A note on this clone: One junction end disagrees with the germline gene, perhaps due to a read error. This sequence joins TRBV7-9 and TRBJ2-7; 10 positions agree with TRBD2. This CDR3 is 15 amino acids long. Germline values: CDR1 SEHNR, CDR2 FQNEAQ (reference sequence). The CDR3 loop reads CSSSGGTSESYEQYF. The CDR3 DNA follows: TGTTCCAGCAGCGGAGGGACTAGCGAATCCTACGAGCAGTACTTC. Drawing the rest from reference TRBV7-9 and TRBJ2-7, the complete variable domain is DTGVSQNPRHKITKRGQNVTFRCDPISEHNRLYWYRQTLGQGPEFLTYFQNEAQLEKSRLLSDRFSAERPKGSFSTLEIQRTEQGDSAMYLCSSSGGTSESYEQYFGPGTRLTVT.

The chain couples TRBV30 to TRBJ2-7, with 13 bases fitting TRBD2. V lost 2 bases, J lost 9 bases, and 13 bases stayed unmatched. Per germline, CDR1 GTSNPN and CDR2 SVGIG (reference sequence). This CDR3 has 16 residues. The CDR3 here is CAWSTDRSGLAGVQYF. For the CDR3, the DNA is TGTGCCTGGAGTACCGACAGGTCCGGACTAGCGGGAGTGCAGTACTTC.

This clone was detected a few times. The chain carries TRBV7-3 and TRBJ2-1; D is possibly TRBD2 (6 bases). The CDR3 length is 17 residues. CDR1 is SGHTA, CDR2 FQGTGA, per germline. Trimming shortened V by 5 bases and J by 8 bases, and 25 bases separated the two germline ends. Here the CDR3 reads CASSPGGWTPPRDEQFF. CDR3 in DNA: TGTGCCAGCAGCCCAGGAGGGTGGACACCCCCCAGGGATGAGCAGTTCTTC.

V gene TRBV4-2 combines with J gene TRBJ1-2; 9 bases fit TRBD1. This CDR3 has 14 amino acids. The V segment lost 4 bases and the J segment 2 bases; nucleotides outside the gene matches: 2. CDR1 and CDR2 (germline): LGHNA, YNFKEQ. CDR3 protein: CASSRGQGNYGYTF. The CDR3 region has the DNA TGTGCCAGCAGCCGAGGACAGGGGAACTATGGCTACACCTTC.

The rearrangement links TRBV5-4 to TRBJ1-2, with D possibly TRBD1 on 6 matching bases. CDR3 length: 17 residues. Germline CDR1 is SGHNT and CDR2 is YYREEE (reference sequence). V dropped 0 bases and J dropped 4 bases, with 19 bases sitting between them. Here the CDR3 DNA reads TGTGCCAGCAGCTTGGGCAGGGCCTCCCGAGGGGGCTATGGCTACACCTTC. It translates to CASSLGRASRGGYGYTF.

The sample holds one count of this clone. V gene TRBV11-2 combines with J gene TRBJ2-7; 14 nucleotides agree with TRBD2. The CDR3 contains 15 residues. The junction had 2 bases not matched to a gene; V was cut back by 5 bases and J by 2 bases. Germline CDR1 reads SGHAT; CDR2 reads FQNNGV. CDR3 in amino acids: CASSGGLAGAYEQYF. The CDR3 nucleotides read TGTGCCAGCAGCGGGGGACTAGCGGGAGCCTACGAGCAGTACTTC.

The V gene is TRBV27, the J gene TRBJ2-1; 11 bases are shared with TRBD2. The CDR3 is made up of 14 amino acids. Looked up from germline, CDR1 is MNHEY and CDR2 is SMNVEV (reference sequence). V gave up 8 bases and J gave up 5 bases; unmatched junction bases: 5. The CDR3 spells CASVAGGPHNEQFF. The DNA of the CDR3 is TGTGCCAGCGTAGCGGGAGGGCCTCACAATGAGCAGTTCTTC.

This chain links TRBV7-2 with TRBJ1-2; tentative D call: TRBD1 (6 bases). V lost 1 base, J lost 0 bases, and 9 bases lay in between. Germline CDR1 is SGHTA and CDR2 is FQGNSA. The CDR3 covers 15 residues. This chain's CDR3 is CASSLDRDPNYGYTF. The CDR3 nucleotides are TGTGCCAGCAGCTTAGACAGGGATCCTAACTATGGCTACACCTTC.

This chain links TRBV5-1 with TRBJ1-2; D ambiguous. CDR1 is SGHRS and CDR2 is YFSETQ in the germline V gene. The CDR3 has 12 residues. Trimming shortened V by 0 bases and J by 5 bases, and 5 bases separated the two germline ends. CDR3 DNA: TGCGCCAGCAGCTTGGGTAGTTATGGCTACACCTTC. Translation gives CASSLGSYGYTF.

This clone was seen once. The rearrangement joins TRBV6-5 to TRBJ2-7; 8 bases are shared with TRBD2. Germline V gene sequence: CDR1 MNHEY, CDR2 SVGAGI. V was clipped by 2 bases and J by 6 bases; unmatched bases: 12. The length of the CDR3 is 16 residues. CDR3 in DNA: TGTGCCAGCAGTTACGGACCCCTTCCCAGCGGGGGCGAGCAGTACTTC. As protein: CASSYGPLPSGGEQYF.

The V and J genes are TRBV2 and TRBJ2-7; D might be TRBD2 (6 bases). CDR1 is SNHLY and CDR2 is FYNNEI in the germline V gene. Deletions cut 6 bases from V and 3 bases from J, with 12 bases between. The CDR3 extends over 13 amino acids. The CDR3 nucleotides are TGTGCCAGCAGGTGGGGCGGGAACTACGAGCAGTACTTC. Protein sequence: CASRWGGNYEQYF.